These 24 T cell receptor beta chains were sequenced from one sample in a study of blood T cell repertoires in COVID-19. Libraries were prepared by immunoSEQ multiplex PCR; TCRdb keeps only in-frame clonotypes and omits some of them. The sample yields fewer than 200,000 clones, roughly 91% seen once. Material for sequencing was peripheral blood. These receptor sequences come from a man aged 45-60 years who had recovered from COVID-19.

As concerns this clone: This CDR3 is also generated by other DNA sequences in the sample. The genes are TRBV7-2 and TRBJ1-2; D remains unclear. V was cut by 5 bases and J by 6 bases, with 13 bases left in between. The CDR3 loop spans 13 amino acids. Germline assignment: CDR1 SGHTA and CDR2 FQGNSA. The CDR3 spells CASSPSGGNGYTF. The CDR3 DNA reads as TGTGCCAGCAGCCCCTCGGGAGGGAATGGCTACACCTTC.

The chain carries TRBV4-3 and TRBJ1-2; D might be TRBD1 (6 bases). Trimming left V 0 bases short and J 5 bases short, with 13 bases between. This CDR3 region has 15 residues. Per the germline V gene, CDR1 is LGHNA and CDR2 is YSLEER. CDR3 residues: CASSQDTGPRYGYTF. Here the CDR3 DNA reads TGCGCCAGCAGCCAAGATACAGGGCCTCGATATGGCTACACCTTC.

V is TRBV14 and J is TRBJ2-3; 10 nucleotides match TRBD1. Germline V CDR1 and CDR2: SGHDN, FVKESK. The CDR3 runs 19 residues. V trimming: 5 bases; J trimming: 4 bases; junction bases outside the gene matches: 18. CDR3 region: CASSYRTGGSFFDADTQYF. CDR3 nucleotides: TGTGCCAGCAGCTATCGGACAGGGGGTTCTTTTTTTGACGCAGATACGCAGTATTTT.

CDR3 DNA sequence: TGTGCCAGCTCACCACTCAGGGGCGAGCAGTACTTC. This translates into CASSPLRGEQYF. The chain recombines TRBV18 with TRBJ2-7, with D tentatively TRBD1 (6 bases). CDR1 and CDR2 (germline): KGHSH, LQKENI. The germline V and J ends were trimmed by 1 base and 6 bases, with 7 bases remaining between them. This CDR3 has 12 residues.

The chain recombines TRBV28 with TRBJ2-7, with 9 bases matching TRBD1. Germline V lookup: CDR1 MDHEN, CDR2 SYDVKM. This CDR3 has 15 amino acids. J lost 5 bases, V lost 6 bases, and 11 bases had no gene match. The DNA of the CDR3 is TGTGCCAGCAGCAGCCCCGGGACAGGGAATGACGAGCAGTACTTC. It encodes CASSSPGTGNDEQYF.

The V gene is TRBV6-5, the J gene TRBJ2-1; possible D gene TRBD2, 7 bases. The CDR3 extends over 15 amino acids. Trimming removed 6 bases at V and 5 bases at J, with 17 bases between. Looked up from germline, CDR1 is MNHEY and CDR2 is SVGAGI. DNA of the CDR3: TGTGCCAGCAGGGGCGGGGGCCTCCAGGACAATGAGCAGTTCTTC. Its translation is CASRGGGLQDNEQFF.

This sequence joins TRBV5-8 and TRBJ2-3; TRBD1 matches 11 bases. V gave up 3 bases and J gave up 3 bases; unmatched junction bases: 3. The CDR3 extends over 15 amino acids. Germline V gene data show CDR1 as SGHTS and CDR2 as YDEGEE. The CDR3 sequence is CASSSGQGVTDTQYF. The CDR3 region has the DNA TGTGCCAGCAGCTCGGGACAGGGGGTAACAGATACGCAGTATTTT.

V and J are TRBV5-1 and TRBJ2-7, with TRBD1 identical over 7 bases. The junction had 2 bases not matched to a gene; V was cut back by 2 bases and J by 0 bases. The CDR3 extends over 14 amino acids. The germline V gene has CDR1 SGHRS and CDR2 YFSETQ. The CDR3 DNA is TGCGCCAGCAGCTTTGAGGGGGCCTCCTACGAGCAGTACTTC. This encodes CASSFEGASYEQYF.

The J gene is TRBJ2-7, the V gene TRBV6-1, with 12 bases lining up with TRBD2. V shed 2 bases, J shed 6 bases, and the junction held 14 bases outside the gene matches. Germline V gene data show CDR1 as MNHNS and CDR2 as SASEGT. This CDR3 contains 18 residues. CDR3 DNA: TGTGCCAGCAGTGAAAACCTAGCGGGAGGGCCAGTCGGGGGCGAGCAGTACTTC. Translation: CASSENLAGGPVGGEQYF.

CDR3 loop: CASSYAGTGNEKLFF. DNA for the CDR3: TGTGCCAGCAGTTACGCTGGGACAGGGAACGAAAAACTGTTTTTT. V and J are TRBV6-5 and TRBJ1-4, with TRBD1 matching 9 bases. CDR3 length equals 15 residues. Germline CDR1 is MNHEY and CDR2 is SVGAGI. The J segment lost 8 bases and the V segment lost 2 bases, leaving 6 bases of the junction unmatched.

This clone is a singleton in its sample. The chain uses TRBV7-9 and TRBJ1-5, with TRBD1 identical over 8 bases. The ends lost 5 bases at V and 4 bases at J; junction bases unmatched: 10. The CDR3 sequence is 16 residues long. The germline gives CDR1 SEHNR, CDR2 FQNEAQ (reference sequence). The CDR3 coding sequence is TGTGCCAGCAGCACTGGCGGGACAGGTTTGAATCAGCCCCAGCATTTT. Translated, it gives CASSTGGTGLNQPQHF.

The CDR3 is CATSDPHGAFYEQYF. The CDR3 coding sequence is TGTGCCACCAGTGATCCGCATGGGGCGTTTTACGAGCAGTACTTC. The gene calls are TRBV24-1 and TRBJ2-7; TRBD1 is a possible D gene (5 bases). This CDR3 has 15 amino acids. Germline-derived CDR1 and CDR2 are KGHDR and SFDVKD. V lost 3 bases and J 4 bases, leaving 15 bases between the germline ends.

This clone was detected a few times. The rearrangement links TRBV28 to TRBJ1-5; tentatively, D is TRBD1 (6 bases). CDR3 length equals 16 residues. V shed 2 bases and J shed 4 bases, with 15 bases lying between them. Germline V gene lookup returns CDR1 MDHEN and CDR2 SYDVKM. CDR3 nucleotide sequence: TGTGCCAGCAGTTTAAAGGGGGATATAGCGAATCAGCCCCAGCATTTT. This translates into CASSLKGDIANQPQHF.

The chain joins TRBV11-2 to TRBJ2-7; maybe TRBD2 (5 bases). Germline lookup yields CDR1 SGHAT and CDR2 FQNNGV. Deletions cut 1 base from V and 10 bases from J, with 29 bases between. The CDR3 runs to 18 residues. This CDR3 reads CASSLGVGSGEGSTRQYF. Written as DNA, the CDR3 is TGTGCCAGCAGCTTAGGGGTAGGGTCAGGTGAGGGATCTACTCGCCAGTACTTC.

The chain is built from TRBV29-1 and TRBJ2-5; 7 nucleotides agree with TRBD1. This CDR3 comprises 13 residues. The V and J ends lost 5 bases and 0 bases, in that order; junction bases with no gene match: 3. Germline V lookup: CDR1 SQVTM, CDR2 ANQGSEA. CDR3 amino acids: CSVPTGDQETQYF. CDR3 in DNA: TGCAGCGTTCCAACAGGGGACCAAGAGACCCAGTACTTC.

The rearrangement joins TRBV5-3 to TRBJ1-6; no reliable D call. TRBV5-3 is flagged as an ORF with uncertain function. The CDR3 spans 16 residues. V was shortened by 0 bases and J by 7 bases, with 14 bases between the two germline ends. The DNA of the CDR3 is TGTGCCAGAAGCTTGGGGCCCCGACGAGGCAATTCACCCCTCCACTTT. It encodes CARSLGPRRGNSPLHF.

This chain links TRBV7-5 with TRBJ1-1. TRBV7-5 is annotated as a pseudogene. CDR3 length equals 15 residues. This CDR3 reads CARSKGGGMNTEAFF. In DNA, the CDR3 is TGTGCCAGAAGTAAGGGGGGGGGCATGAACACTGAAGCTTTCTTT.

V and J are TRBV2 and TRBJ1-1; D unresolved. The CDR3 extends over 13 amino acids. The ends were cut back, 5 bases at V and 1 base at J, with 8 bases in the middle. Germline V lookup: CDR1 SNHLY, CDR2 FYNNEI. The CDR3 protein is CASSQDSNTEAFF. The CDR3 DNA reads TGTGCCAGCAGTCAAGACTCGAACACTGAAGCTTTCTTT.

The V and J genes are TRBV9 and TRBJ2-2; TRBD2 matches 9 bases. The CDR3 covers 17 residues. Germline V gives CDR1 SGDLS, CDR2 YYNGEE. J was trimmed by 5 bases and V by 0 bases; bases with no gene match: 8. CDR3 DNA sequence: TGTGCCAGCAGCGTAGACCCTAGCGGGGCGAGGACCGGGGAGCTGTTTTTT. Its translation is CASSVDPSGARTGELFF.

This clone was picked up one time. The rearrangement uses TRBV6-5 and TRBJ1-2; D remains ambiguous. The CDR3 loop spans 13 amino acids. Germline V gene data show CDR1 as MNHEY and CDR2 as SVGAGI. Trimming cost V 6 bases and J 2 bases, with 10 bases left between them. CDR3 bases: TGTGCCAGCAGGCATGGTGGCAACTATGGCTACACCTTC. Amino acid sequence: CASRHGGNYGYTF.

This chain connects TRBV7-2 to TRBJ2-5; no firm D call. Trimming removed 5 bases from V and 5 bases from J, with 12 bases in between. The CDR3 is 13 amino acids. Germline-derived CDR1 and CDR2 are SGHTA and FQGNSA. CDR3 residues: CASSLGQVETQYF. The DNA for the CDR3 is TGTGCCAGCAGCCTAGGTCAGGTGGAGACCCAGTACTTC.

In its sample, this clone was seen once. This chain connects TRBV19 to TRBJ1-1; tentatively, D is TRBD1 (6 bases). The CDR3 covers 16 residues. V dropped 3 bases and J dropped 5 bases, with 19 bases sitting between them. Germline CDR1 and CDR2: LNHDA and SQIVND (reference sequence). Here the CDR3 DNA reads TGTGCCAGTAGTATCCCGCAGGGGTTTATCGGGACTGAAGCTTTCTTT. As protein: CASSIPQGFIGTEAFF.

The DNA for the CDR3 is TGTGCCAGCAGCTTAGATCCTTTCACAGATACGCAGTATTTT. Encoded protein: CASSLDPFTDTQYF. The chain carries TRBV11-2 and TRBJ2-3; D remains unclear. Trimming pared 0 bases from V and 2 bases from J, leaving 6 bases between. Germline loops: CDR1 SGHAT, CDR2 FQNNGV. This CDR3 is 14 amino acids long.

The chain is built from TRBV7-3 and TRBJ2-3; 10 nucleotides line up with TRBD2. With 0 bases clipped from V and 3 bases from J, the junction kept 6 bases outside the gene matches. CDR1 and CDR2 (germline): SGHTA, FQGTGA. The CDR3 extends over 17 amino acids. The CDR3 spells CASSLTSSGSSTDTQYF. CDR3 coding DNA: TGTGCCAGCAGCTTAACCTCTAGCGGGAGTAGTACAGATACGCAGTATTTT.